The rows below give T cell receptor beta chains drawn from one sample of a study of cytomegalovirus exposure and HLA in healthy donors. Sequencing was performed with immunoSEQ multiplex PCR; in TCRdb, only in-frame clones are kept and a portion is missing. The sample lists 120,000 to 150,000 clones; approximately 80% were seen once. Sequenced material: PBMCs. These receptors were collected from a woman aged 50 to 60 in good health and CMV-seronegative. Each CDR3 is given with its conserved first and last residue. A D gene is named only where the DNA matches it firmly. Some rows have no size entry. The others give once, few or many, or a class for an expanded clone.

j_call clone_size v_call d_call cdr3_nt cdr3_aa
TRBJ2-7 - TRBV18 - TGTGCCAGCTCACAGGGGTTTGGGTACGAGCAGTACTTC CASSQGFGYEQYF
TRBJ2-1 - TRBV7-9 TRBD2 TGTGCCAGCAGCTTAGAGGCTAGCGGGGGTAGGAATGAGCAGTTCTTC CASSLEASGGRNEQFF
TRBJ2-3 - TRBV11-2 - TGTGCCAGCAGCAAAACTACTCGGACAGATACGCAGTATTTT CASSKTTRTDTQYF
TRBJ2-5 few TRBV6-6 - TGTGCCAGCAGTTACATGTCGGGACTCCAAGAGACCCAGTACTTC CASSYMSGLQETQYF
TRBJ1-5 - TRBV6-5 - TGTGCCAGCAGTTCCACATATAGCAATCAGCCCCAGCATTTT CASSSTYSNQPQHF
TRBJ1-2 - TRBV4-2 TRBD1 TGTGCCAGCAGCCAAGATAGGATAAGCTGGACAGGGTCCTATGGCTACACCTTC CASSQDRISWTGSYGYTF
TRBJ1-2 once TRBV6-5 TRBD1 TGTGCCAGCAGCCGACAGGGGTTGAACTATGGCTACACCTTC CASSRQGLNYGYTF
TRBJ1-1 - TRBV7-3 - TGTGCCAGCAGCCAGATGCCCTGGACTGAAGCTTTCTTT CASSQMPWTEAFF
TRBJ1-6 - TRBV4-1 TRBD1 TGCGCCAGCAGCCCCCGGGACAGGGATAATTCACCCCTCCACTTT CASSPRDRDNSPLHF
TRBJ2-2 - TRBV7-8 TRBD2 TGTGCCAGCAGCATAGCGGGGGGGGTCACCGGGGAGCTGTTTTTT CASSIAGGVTGELFF
TRBJ2-3 - TRBV5-4 TRBD1 TGTGCCAGCACCAGGGGACAGACCAGCACAGATACGCAGTATTTT CASTRGQTSTDTQYF
TRBJ1-2 - TRBV7-2 TRBD1 TGTGCCAGCAGCCGCAGACAGGGTAACTATGGCTACACCTTC CASSRRQGNYGYTF
TRBJ2-2 once TRBV4-2 TRBD2 TGTGCCAGCAGCCAAGAATCCCGCGGGGGCACCGGGGAGCTGTTTTTT CASSQESRGGTGELFF
TRBJ2-3 few TRBV5-4 - TGTGCCAGCAGCTCTCGACAGGCTAGCACAGATACGCAGTATTTT CASSSRQASTDTQYF
TRBJ2-2 - TRBV18 - TGTGCCAGCTCACCACGAGTGCAGGGTGGCACTTCAGGCGGGGAGCTGTTTTTT CASSPRVQGGTSGGELFF
TRBJ2-4 once TRBV6-6 TRBD1 TGTGCCAGCAGGCCGACAGGGGGAGTCAAAAAAAACATTCAGTACTTC CASRPTGGVKKNIQYF
TRBJ1-5 - TRBV7-9 TRBD1 TGTGCCAGCAGCTCATCGGACAGGAGGGGTCAGCCCCAGCATTTT CASSSSDRRGQPQHF
TRBJ1-4 - TRBV28 TRBD1 TGTGCCAGCAGTACAGGGGGTTATGAAAAACTGTTTTTT CASSTGGYEKLFF
TRBJ1-1 few TRBV4-2 TRBD1 TGTGCCAGCAGCGACCGGGACAGGGCAGCGAACACTGAAGCTTTCTTT CASSDRDRAANTEAFF
TRBJ2-7 - TRBV10-3 TRBD2 TGTGCCATCAGTCCGGCCGGGACTAGCGCCTACGAGCAGTACTTC CAISPAGTSAYEQYF
TRBJ1-4 - TRBV2 - TGTGCCAGCAGTGATGGCGGGACCCCGGGTGAAAAACTGTTTTTT CASSDGGTPGEKLFF
TRBJ2-6 few TRBV2 - TGTGCCAGCAGTGACGGGTTCGGGGCCAACGTCCTGACTTTC CASSDGFGANVLTF
TRBJ2-5 once TRBV7-9 - TGTGCCAGCAGCTTAGGAGGGAAAGAGACCCAGTACTTC CASSLGGKETQYF
TRBJ1-2 once TRBV30 - TGTGCCGTAGTTAAAGGGGCTAACTATGGCTACACCTTC CAVVKGANYGYTF
TRBJ2-5 - TRBV19 TRBD2 TGTGCCAGTAGTATTGGCGTTAGCGGGGCCCCCGAGGAGACCCAGTACTTC CASSIGVSGAPEETQYF
TRBJ2-7 - TRBV2 - TGTGCCAGCAGCCCGGCGGCAGCAAGCTCCTACGAGCAGTACTTC CASSPAAASSYEQYF
TRBJ2-1 - TRBV4-1 TRBD2 TGCGCCAGCAGCCCCCTCCGGGCGGGGGGGCCGCATGAGCAGTTCTTC CASSPLRAGGPHEQFF
TRBJ1-1 once TRBV5-1 - TGCGCCAGCAGCTTGTCCCCCGGACAGTTGAACACTGAAGCTTTCTTT CASSLSPGQLNTEAFF
TRBJ1-2 once TRBV5-8 - TGTGCCAGCAGCCCCGAGGGTGGCAGAGGTTATGGCTACACCTTC CASSPEGGRGYGYTF
TRBJ1-2 - TRBV5-1 TRBD1 TGCGCCAGCAGCTTCCCTACCGACAGGGAGGTCTATGGCTACACCTTC CASSFPTDREVYGYTF
TRBJ1-3 - TRBV11-2 - TGTGCCAGCAGCTCCCCCTTAGGCGGGGACACCATATATTTT CASSSPLGGDTIYF
TRBJ1-5 - TRBV6-1 - TGTGCCACCTCGGAGAGTGGGGCTTCTCAGCCCCAGCATTTT CATSESGASQPQHF
TRBJ1-2 - TRBV29-1 - TGCAGCGTGAAGACGGGGGGTAACTATGGCTACACCTTC CSVKTGGNYGYTF
TRBJ2-1 few TRBV19 - TGTGCCAGTAGTATAGGAGAGGGGGTGGGTTACAATGAGCAGTTCTTC CASSIGEGVGYNEQFF
TRBJ1-1 once TRBV10-2 - TGCGCCAGCCAGGTGGGGGGGGCAGACACTGAAGCTTTCTTT CASQVGGADTEAFF
TRBJ2-3 - TRBV27 - TGTGCCAGCAGTATAGCGCCGCCCCGCGGGGCGCAGTATTTT CASSIAPPRGAQYF
TRBJ1-1 - TRBV4-2 - TGTGCCAGCAGCTCAGAAGGGAGGAAAGCTTTCTTT CASSSEGRKAFF
TRBJ1-2 - TRBV7-9 - TGTGCCAGCAGCTTAGGGTCCGGCAGGGTTTATGGCTACACCTTC CASSLGSGRVYGYTF
TRBJ2-7 - TRBV6-5 TRBD1 TGTGCCAGCAGTTACAGACAGGGCTACGAGCAGTACTTC CASSYRQGYEQYF
TRBJ1-1 few TRBV7-9 - TGTGCCAGCAAGAACGGGAACACTGAAGCTTTCTTT CASKNGNTEAFF
TRBJ2-3 - TRBV7-2 - TGTGCCAGCAGCCGGCCGACGGGGGGCACAGATACGCAGTATTTT CASSRPTGGTDTQYF
TRBJ2-2 - TRBV7-3 - TGTGCCAGCAGCTTAATGGCTAGCTCGAACACCGGGGAGCTGTTTTTT CASSLMASSNTGELFF
TRBJ1-2 - TRBV13 TRBD1 TGTGCCAGCAGCTTAAGGCTGGGGACAGTGCTCTATGGCTACACCTTC CASSLRLGTVLYGYTF
TRBJ1-1 - TRBV9 - TGTGCCAGCAGCGTAGTGACCCCCACGGGGAACACTGAAGCTTTCTTT CASSVVTPTGNTEAFF
TRBJ1-2 - TRBV6-6 TRBD1 TGTGCCAGCAGTTCCACCCTGGACAGGGAGGCTTCTGGCTACACCTTC CASSSTLDREASGYTF
TRBJ1-5 - TRBV15 - TGTGCCACCAGCCCTCGCGGGGGCCGGAATCAGCCCCAGCATTTT CATSPRGGRNQPQHF
TRBJ2-3 few TRBV6-5 TRBD2 TGTGCCAGCAATACCGGGGGGGCGGCAGATACGCAGTATTTT CASNTGGAADTQYF
TRBJ1-2 once TRBV7-2 - TGTGCCAGCAGCTCTACCTGGCAGGGGAATGGGTATGGCTACACCTTC CASSSTWQGNGYGYTF
TRBJ2-5 - TRBV7-3 TRBD2 TGTGCCAGCAGCTTAGGGCGGGGGGTTCAAGAGACCCAGTACTTC CASSLGRGVQETQYF
TRBJ1-3 - TRBV2 - TGTGCCAGCAGTGAGACCCGTAGCTCTGGAAACGCCATATATTTT CASSETRSSGNAIYF
TRBJ2-5 - TRBV5-4 - TGTGCCAGCAGCCCCACTAGACCCCAAGAGACCCAGTACTTC CASSPTRPQETQYF
TRBJ1-2 - TRBV6-5 - TGTGCCAGCACCCCGGACAGCTATGGCTACACCTTC CASTPDSYGYTF
TRBJ2-1 - TRBV15 - TGTGCCACCAGCAGAGATAGAGGGTACAACAATGAGCAGTTCTTC CATSRDRGYNNEQFF
TRBJ2-1 - TRBV4-2 TRBD2 TGTGCCAGCAGCCAAGTTGCTAGCGGGCGCTCCTACAATGAGCAGTTCTTC CASSQVASGRSYNEQFF
TRBJ1-4 - TRBV5-6 TRBD1 TGTGCCAGCAGCGAGACCCGACAGGGTTATGAAAAACTGTTTTTT CASSETRQGYEKLFF
TRBJ1-2 - TRBV9 - TGTGCCAGCAGCGGACGGGGAGCTAACTATGGCTACACCTTC CASSGRGANYGYTF
TRBJ1-6 - TRBV19 - TGTGCCAGTAGATCGCGCACAGCGGGGAATTCACCCCTCCACTTT CASRSRTAGNSPLHF
TRBJ1-6 - TRBV7-9 - TGTGCCAGCAGCCTCGGGGGGCTCAATTCACCCCTCCACTTT CASSLGGLNSPLHF
TRBJ2-5 - TRBV6-1 - TGTGCCAGCAGTGAATTCAGACAAGAGACCCAGTACTTC CASSEFRQETQYF